The next 27 T cell receptor beta chains were all read from a single sample in a study of liver allograft versus peripheral blood T cells. The wider study: Recipients' peripheral blood T cell receptor repertoires were compared with those in transplanted livers.

TCRdb reprocessed the reads via MiXCR and lists one record per CDR3 protein. Among 2,000 to 2,500 distinct CDR3 sequences listed, 18% were seen once. These TCRs come from a human patient who had a liver transplant. The graft donor may have contributed some T cells.

The chain uses TRBV20-1 and TRBJ1-2; no clear D gene. V was trimmed by 0 bases and J by 4 bases, leaving 9 bases between them. Germline assignment: CDR1 DFQATT and CDR2 SNEGSKA (reference sequence). The CDR3 contains 13 residues. CDR3 protein: CSARDGFGYGYTF. The CDR3 nucleotides are TGCAGTGCTAGAGATGGTTTCGGCTATGGCTACACCTTC.

At least ten counts were recorded for this clonotype. J is TRBJ2-1 and V is TRBV9, with D maybe TRBD2 (7 bases). The V end lost 0 bases, the J end lost 4 bases, and 14 bases lay between the germline ends. This CDR3 contains 16 residues. In germline, CDR1 is SGDLS, CDR2 YYNGEE. The CDR3 protein is CASSVVGGGPYNEQFF. For the CDR3, the DNA is TGTGCCAGCAGCGTAGTAGGGGGAGGGCCATACAATGAGCAGTTCTTC.

Remarks on this clonotype: This may be a read error, as it is one base from a much larger clone. The genes are TRBV13 and TRBJ2-7; D gene unclear. The CDR3 extends over 13 amino acids. V lost 2 bases to trimming and J lost 2 bases, with 7 bases between them. Germline CDR1 PRHDT, CDR2 FYEKMQ (reference sequence). CDR3 sequence (DNA): TGTGCCAGCAGCTTATCTGCGGCCTACGAGCAGTACTTC. Its protein product is CASSLSAAYEQYF.

This clonotype is medium-sized within its sample. The chain is built from TRBV27 and TRBJ2-6, with D perhaps TRBD2 (5 bases). This CDR3 has 14 residues. Germline V CDR1 and CDR2: MNHEY, SMNVEV (reference sequence). Trimming left V 3 bases short and J 2 bases short, with 5 bases between. CDR3 in DNA: TGTGCCAGCAGTTTGGGAGCTGGGGCCAACGTCCTGACTTTC. It encodes CASSLGAGANVLTF. Full variable domain (outside the CDR3, taken from reference TRBV27 and TRBJ2-6): EAQVTQNPRYLITVTGKKLTVTCSQNMNHEYMSWYRQDPGLGLRQIYYSMNVEVTDKGDVPEGYKVSRKEKRNFPLILESPSPNQTSLYFCASSLGAGANVLTFGAGSRLTVL.

This clonotype has a count of ten or more. Here the CDR3 reads CASSFLSGGSYNEQFF. CDR3 bases: TGTGCCAGCAGTTTTCTTAGCGGAGGTTCCTACAATGAGCAGTTCTTC. The chain joins TRBV28 to TRBJ2-1, with a possible D match to TRBD2 (6 bases). Deletions cut 3 bases from V and 1 base from J, with 13 bases between. The CDR3 spans 16 residues. CDR1 is MDHEN, CDR2 SYDVKM, per germline.

The chain joins TRBV27 to TRBJ1-5, with 8 positions matching TRBD1. The CDR3 length is 14 residues. Germline CDR1 reads MNHEY; CDR2 reads SMNVEV (reference sequence). V was clipped by 4 bases and J by 6 bases; unmatched bases: 5. The CDR3 protein is CASSSTTGAQPQHF. The CDR3 DNA reads TGTGCCAGCAGTTCGACGACAGGGGCTCAGCCCCAGCATTTT.

This clonotype is large by share. This chain uses TRBV9 with TRBJ2-3; 7 bases fit TRBD2. Per the germline V gene, CDR1 is SGDLS and CDR2 is YYNGEE. J was trimmed by 0 bases and V by 3 bases; bases with no gene match: 4. The length of the CDR3 is 15 residues. The CDR3 bases are TGTGCCAGCAGCGCGGGGCGGGGGAGCACAGATACGCAGTATTTT. Amino acids: CASSAGRGSTDTQYF.

The chain carries TRBV30 and TRBJ1-6, with 8 bases lining up with TRBD1. The germline gives CDR1 GTSNPN, CDR2 SVGIG (reference sequence). The ends lost 3 bases at V and 7 bases at J; junction bases unmatched: 2. CDR3 length equals 13 residues. CDR3 in DNA: TGTGCCTGGAGGGACAGGGCCAATTCACCCCTCCACTTT. Translation: CAWRDRANSPLHF.

Details on this clonotype: A read error is possible here, since a much larger clone lies one base away. The chain is built from TRBV7-2 and TRBJ2-5; weak D call: TRBD2 (6 bases). Germline CDR1 is SGHTA and CDR2 is FQGNSA. CDR3 size: 15 residues. CDR3 sequence: CASSLAGNPQETEYF. As DNA, the CDR3 is TGTGCCAGCAGCTTGGCGGGGAATCCTCAAGAGACCGAGTACTTC.

This clonotype was counted between two and nine times. The rearrangement joins TRBV11-2 to TRBJ2-7, with D unresolved. Germline V CDR1 and CDR2: SGHAT, FQNNGV. The V end was cut by 0 bases, the J end by 8 bases, with 8 bases between. The CDR3 spans 12 residues. This chain's CDR3 is CASSLDFRQQYF. The CDR3 DNA sequence: TGTGCCAGCAGCTTAGATTTTCGCCAGCAGTACTTC.

By frequency in the sample, this clonotype is medium-sized. Germline and junction disagree at one end, which may indicate a read error. The genes are TRBV10-3 and TRBJ2-3; D is perhaps TRBD2 (6 bases). This CDR3 has 15 amino acids. Germline loops: CDR1 ENHRY, CDR2 SYGVKD. The CDR3 reads CAIGEDYHLTDTQYF. The CDR3 DNA is TGTGCCATCGGTGAGGACTACCACCTCACAGATACGCAGTATTTT.

At least ten counts were recorded for this clonotype. CDR3 DNA sequence: TGTGCCAGCAGTTACTCGGGGGGAGCCTACAATGAGCAGTTCTTC. This encodes CASSYSGGAYNEQFF. The rearrangement uses TRBV6-6 and TRBJ2-1; weak D call: TRBD2 (6 bases). V gave up 0 bases and J gave up 2 bases, with 8 bases separating them. The germline gives CDR1 MNHNY, CDR2 SVGAGI (reference sequence). There are 15 residues in the CDR3.

This clonotype has more than one count but fewer than ten. V and J are TRBV6-1 and TRBJ1-2, with 10 bases matching TRBD1. The germline CDR1 and CDR2 sequences are MNHNS and SASEGT. Trimming cost V 7 bases and J 8 bases; bases outside gene matches: 16. The CDR3 covers 16 residues. CDR3 coding DNA: TGTGCCAGCAACGGACTAGCGGGGGACAGGGGAAGGGGCTACACCTTC. Translation: CASNGLAGDRGRGYTF.

Details on this clonotype: Given a far larger clone just one base away, this is likely a sequencing read error. The chain employs TRBV6-6 and TRBJ2-1; possibly TRBD2 for D (5 bases). CDR3 length equals 14 residues. Germline V gives CDR1 MNHNY, CDR2 SVGAGI (reference sequence). The CDR3 nucleotides read TGTGCCAGCAGCTTAGCGTTCGGAATCAATGATCAGTTCTTC. This translates into CASSLAFGINDQFF.

This chain links TRBV28 with TRBJ1-1, with 9 bases fitting TRBD1. J lost 5 bases, V lost 6 bases, and 16 bases had no gene match. This CDR3 is 17 amino acids long. CDR1 MDHEN and CDR2 SYDVKM come from the germline V gene. The CDR3 nucleotides read TGTGCCAGCAGCCAAAACCCCCTTCACAGGGGGCAGACTGAAGCTTTCTTT. This gives the protein CASSQNPLHRGQTEAFF.

By its share, this clonotype is medium-sized. In nucleotides, the CDR3 is TGTGCCACCAGCGGCCGGGACTCTAGCACAGATACGCAGTATTTT. It yields the protein CATSGRDSSTDTQYF. This chain joins TRBV15 and TRBJ2-3; TRBD2 is a possible D gene (6 bases). In germline, CDR1 is LNHNV, CDR2 YYDKDF (reference sequence). The CDR3 has 15 amino acids. The V end was cut by 5 bases, the J end by 0 bases, with 12 bases between.

The chain is built from TRBV27 and TRBJ2-3, with TRBD2 matching 12 bases. The CDR3 is made up of 16 amino acids. V lost 2 bases and J lost 2; bases outside the gene matches: 2. Looked up from germline, CDR1 is MNHEY and CDR2 is SMNVEV (reference sequence). This chain's CDR3 is CASSLRLAGATDTQYF. The CDR3, as DNA: TGTGCCAGCAGTTTAAGACTAGCGGGGGCCACAGATACGCAGTATTTT.

This clonotype was detected many times. The rearrangement uses TRBV11-1 and TRBJ2-7, with 11 bases aligning to TRBD2. The CDR3 extends over 16 amino acids. Germline CDR1 SGHAT, CDR2 FQDESV (reference sequence). V trimming: 2 bases; J trimming: 3 bases; junction bases outside the gene matches: 6. DNA of the CDR3: TGTGCCAGCAGCTTAAAAGGGACTAGCGGTTTCTACGAGCAGTACTTC. Protein product: CASSLKGTSGFYEQYF. The full variable domain, in which reference TRBV11-1 and TRBJ2-7 provide the parts outside the CDR3, is EAEVAQSPRYKITEKSQAVAFWCDPISGHATLYWYRQILGQGPELLVQFQDESVVDDSQLPKDRFSAERLKGVDSTLKIQPAELGDSAMYLCASSLKGTSGFYEQYFGPGTRLTVT.

This clonotype was seen a few times. The rearrangement uses TRBV20-1 and TRBJ2-4; D is undetermined. With 0 bases removed from V and 3 bases from J, the gap between germline ends came to 12 bases. The CDR3 length is 15 residues. Germline CDR1 is DFQATT and CDR2 is SNEGSKA (reference sequence). DNA for the CDR3: TGCAGTGCTAGAGACCGAGTCCAGAGCAAAAACATTCAGTACTTC. This sequence encodes CSARDRVQSKNIQYF.

This clonotype was counted at least ten times. The junction does not match germline at one end; this may be a read error. The V gene is TRBV30, the J gene TRBJ1-2, with D possibly being TRBD1 (5 bases). The CDR3 extends over 14 amino acids. The germline V gene has CDR1 GTSNPN and CDR2 SVGIG (reference sequence). The CDR3 bases are TGCTCCTCCGGGGGAGAACGGTTCGGCTATGGCTACACCTTC. As protein: CSSGGERFGYGYTF.

This clonotype was detected ten times or more. J is TRBJ1-2 and V is TRBV28; no clear D. Germline lookup yields CDR1 MDHEN and CDR2 SYDVKM. CDR3 size: 15 residues. The V gene lost 6 bases and the J gene lost 10 bases, with 24 bases spanning the gap. The CDR3 DNA reads as TGTGCCAGCAGACACGGATCCGGCGGCCATCGAGACTACACCTTC. Encoded protein: CASRHGSGGHRDYTF.

J is TRBJ2-1 and V is TRBV11-3; D gene uncertain. The CDR3 is 14 residues long. Germline V lookup: CDR1 SGHNT, CDR2 YENEEA. V was clipped by 1 base and J by 5 bases, with 9 bases between them. DNA of the CDR3: TGTGCCAGCAGCTTAGGGCCTGTAGACAATGAGCAGTTCTTC. Amino acids: CASSLGPVDNEQFF.

Remarks on this clonotype: Given a much more abundant clone one base away, this may be a read error. The rearrangement uses TRBV6-1 and TRBJ1-5; a possible D gene is TRBD1 (6 bases). The J call may not be correct, given that the DNA end is closer to TRBJ2-3. The CDR3 runs to 15 residues. Per germline, CDR1 MNHNS and CDR2 SASEGT. The CDR3 nucleotides read TGTGCCAGCAGTGAACTAGGGGACAATAATCAGCCCCAGTATTTT. This gives the protein CASSELGDNNQPQYF.

Worth noting for this clonotype: Just one base apart from a much larger clone, this may be a read error. The V gene is TRBV27, the J gene TRBJ2-7; 7 nucleotides align to TRBD1. Germline V gives CDR1 MNHEY, CDR2 SMNVEV (reference sequence). J lost 0 bases, V lost 2 bases, and 1 base had no gene match. The CDR3 is 14 amino acids. The CDR3 loop reads CASSLGDSSYEQYF. The CDR3 nucleotides read TGTGCCAGCAGTTTAGGGGACAGCTCCTACGAGCAGTACTTC.

About this clonotype itself: A far larger clone differs by one base, so this is likely a read error. CDR3 sequence (DNA): TGTGCCATCAGTGCCCCATGGTACCAGACGAACACAGATACGCAGTATTTT. Translation: CAISAPWYQTNTDTQYF. The genes are TRBV10-3 and TRBJ2-3; no clear D. Trimming pared 4 bases from V and 2 bases from J, leaving 19 bases between. This CDR3 spans 17 amino acids. The germline V gene encodes CDR1 ENHRY and CDR2 SYGVKD.

This clonotype appeared many times. V usage is TRBV24-1 and J usage is TRBJ2-1; no definite D call. Germline CDR1 is KGHDR and CDR2 is SFDVKD. CDR3 length equals 16 residues. Trimming shortened V by 3 bases and J by 0 bases, and 11 bases separated the two germline ends. For the CDR3, the DNA is TGTGCCACCAGTGATCCTACGTCAAGCTCCTACAATGAGCAGTTCTTC. This encodes CATSDPTSSSYNEQFF.

By frequency in the sample, this clonotype is medium-sized (0.01 to 0.1%). The chain joins TRBV27 to TRBJ1-1; D uncertain. Trimming shortened V by 3 bases and J by 0 bases, and 11 bases separated the two germline ends. Germline CDR1 is MNHEY and CDR2 is SMNVEV (reference sequence). CDR3 length equals 15 residues. In DNA form, the CDR3 reads TGTGCCAGCAGTTTTGACGGGTTGGTGAACACTGAAGCTTTCTTT. Protein product: CASSFDGLVNTEAFF.